The rows below give T cell receptor beta chains drawn from one sample of a study of blood T cell repertoires in COVID-19. Assay used: immunoSEQ multiplex PCR; TCRdb lists only in-frame clones, some missing. The sample comprises 90,000 to 130,000 clones, around 83% of which are singletons, and approximately 1.3% rests with the top ten. The sequencing input was peripheral blood. Receptors were obtained from a man in his forties with acute or convalescent COVID-19. CDR3s include the opening cysteine and the closing phenylalanine or tryptophan. A D gene is named only where the DNA matches it firmly. Clone size appears in some rows only: once, few, many, or a class for an expanded clone.

v_gene,d_gene,abundance,j_gene,CDR3aa,CDR3nt
TRBV6-2/TRBV6-3,.,.,TRBJ2-5,CASSSALQETQYF,TGTGCCAGCAGTTCCGCCCTACAAGAGACCCAGTACTTC
TRBV6-5,.,.,TRBJ2-1,CASSYMGAIGNEQFF,TGTGCCAGCAGTTACATGGGGGCCATCGGCAATGAGCAGTTCTTC
TRBV6-2/TRBV6-3,TRBD2,.,TRBJ2-3,CASSYEVGGVTDTQYF,TGTGCCAGCAGTTACGAGGTGGGAGGGGTCACAGATACGCAGTATTTT
TRBV28,.,few,TRBJ1-6,CASSSYRDNSPLHF,TGTGCCAGCAGTTCCTACAGGGATAATTCACCCCTCCACTTT
TRBV12-5,.,.,TRBJ2-5,CASGLGYGAEETQYF,TGTGCTAGTGGTTTGGGTTATGGGGCGGAAGAGACCCAGTACTTC
TRBV24-1,.,.,TRBJ2-7,CATSDFTGTYEQYF,TGTGCCACCAGTGATTTTACAGGGACCTACGAGCAGTACTTC
TRBV10-3,.,.,TRBJ2-7,CAHATHRDYEQYF,TGTGCCCACGCCACCCACAGGGACTACGAGCAGTACTTC
TRBV11-2,.,.,TRBJ2-7,CASSFNEGVYEQYF,TGTGCCAGCAGCTTCAACGAGGGGGTCTACGAGCAGTACTTC
TRBV4-2,.,.,TRBJ2-3,CASSQPGLLTDTQYF,TGTGCCAGCAGCCAACCAGGACTTCTCACAGATACGCAGTATTTT
TRBV7-9,TRBD2,.,TRBJ2-7,CASMSGRSVEQYF,TGTGCCAGCATGAGCGGGAGGTCGGTCGAGCAGTACTTC
TRBV7-3,.,.,TRBJ2-3,CASSLLPRDTQYF,TGTGCCAGCAGCTTACTTCCGAGAGATACGCAGTATTTT
TRBV5-1,.,few,TRBJ2-5,CASSLVGPQETQYF,TGCGCCAGCAGCTTGGTTGGGCCTCAAGAGACCCAGTACTTC
TRBV28,.,.,TRBJ1-5,CASSLTGTPTSPQHF,TGTGCCAGCAGTTTGACCGGGACACCGACCTCGCCCCAGCATTTT
TRBV10-1,.,few,TRBJ1-1,CASRATLTGNTEAFF,TGCGCCAGCAGGGCTACCTTGACAGGGAACACTGAAGCTTTCTTT
TRBV15,.,once,TRBJ1-4,CATSRDIAILNEKLFF,TGTGCCACCAGCAGAGATATAGCGATACTTAATGAAAAACTGTTTTTT
TRBV18,.,.,TRBJ1-5,CASSLGKGQPQHF,TGTGCCAGCTCACTGGGTAAGGGGCAGCCCCAGCATTTT
TRBV19,.,.,TRBJ1-6,CASSPPGRSYNSPLHF,TGTGCCAGTAGTCCGCCGGGGAGGTCCTATAATTCACCCCTCCACTTT
TRBV3-1/TRBV3-2,.,.,TRBJ1-2,CASSQGLYGYTF,TGTGCCAGCAGCCAGGGACTCTATGGCTACACCTTC
TRBV5-1,TRBD1,.,TRBJ2-3,CASSTGGATDTQYF,TGCGCCAGCAGTACAGGGGGTGCGACAGATACGCAGTATTTT
TRBV4-2,.,.,TRBJ1-1,CASSPREDDTEAFF,TGTGCCAGCAGCCCCAGGGAAGATGATACTGAAGCTTTCTTT
TRBV5-6,TRBD1,.,TRBJ1-4,CASTRDRGRGTNEKLFF,TGTGCCAGCACCCGGGACAGGGGGCGTGGAACTAATGAAAAACTGTTTTTT
TRBV18,.,.,TRBJ2-2,CASSPRTVSNTGELFF,TGTGCCAGCTCACCACGGACAGTCTCGAACACCGGGGAGCTGTTTTTT
TRBV4-1,TRBD1,.,TRBJ1-3,CASSQWDSSGNTIYF,TGCGCCAGCAGCCAATGGGACAGCTCTGGAAACACCATATATTTT
TRBV5-6,.,few,TRBJ2-7,CASSLDRSYEQYF,TGTGCCAGCAGCTTAGACAGATCCTACGAGCAGTACTTC
TRBV12-5,.,.,TRBJ2-2,CASGYTLPGRFAPGELFF,TGTGCTAGTGGTTACACCTTACCTGGCAGGTTTGCACCCGGGGAGCTGTTTTTT
TRBV6-5,TRBD1,.,TRBJ2-7,CASSRSPGQSYEQYF,TGTGCCAGCAGCCGCTCCCCGGGACAGAGCTACGAGCAGTACTTC
TRBV27,.,.,TRBJ2-5,CASRDSMRETQYF,TGTGCCAGCAGGGACTCAATGAGGGAGACCCAGTACTTC
TRBV7-3,.,.,TRBJ2-2,CASRDGANTGELFF,TGTGCCAGCAGGGACGGGGCGAACACCGGGGAGCTGTTTTTT
TRBV4-3,.,.,TRBJ2-2,CASSQDWGRWTGELFF,TGCGCCAGCAGCCAAGATTGGGGGCGGTGGACCGGGGAGCTGTTTTTT
TRBV4-3,TRBD2,.,TRBJ2-5,CASSHSGGAVETQYF,TGCGCCAGCAGCCATAGCGGGGGGGCCGTAGAGACCCAGTACTTC
TRBV7-8,.,few,TRBJ2-7,CASSPGVGGVHEQYF,TGTGCCAGCAGCCCAGGAGTCGGGGGAGTGCACGAGCAGTACTTC
TRBV6-5,TRBD2,.,TRBJ2-7,CASSYSLAGPHDEQYF,TGTGCCAGCAGTTACTCCCTAGCGGGACCGCACGACGAGCAGTACTTC
TRBV5-4,.,.,TRBJ1-2,CASSLPMELSGYTF,TGTGCCAGCAGCCTTCCCATGGAGCTAAGTGGCTACACCTTC
TRBV7-2,TRBD2,once,TRBJ2-7,CASSQGLAGISYEQYF,TGTGCCAGCAGCCAGGGACTAGCGGGGATCTCCTACGAGCAGTACTTC
TRBV12-3/TRBV12-4,.,.,TRBJ1-3,CASVIYLGNTIYF,TGTGCCAGCGTTATTTATTTGGGAAACACCATATATTTT
TRBV7-2,.,.,TRBJ2-7,CASSLYQAAYEQYF,TGTGCCAGCAGCTTATACCAGGCCGCCTACGAGCAGTACTTC
TRBV29-1,.,.,TRBJ1-5,CSVQGTDQPQHF,TGCAGCGTACAGGGTACGGATCAGCCCCAGCATTTT
TRBV10-3,.,.,TRBJ1-2,CAIRGRAEDGYTF,TGTGCCATCAGGGGGAGGGCAGAGGATGGCTACACCTTC
TRBV25-1,TRBD1,.,TRBJ2-5,CASSPPGQGRETQYF,TGTGCCAGCAGTCCTCCGGGACAGGGGCGGGAGACCCAGTACTTC
TRBV19,.,.,TRBJ1-4,CASGREKLFF,TGTGCCAGTGGGCGAGAAAAACTGTTTTTT
TRBV27,.,once,TRBJ2-5,CASSAGDWKTQYF,TGTGCCAGCAGTGCCGGGGACTGGAAGACCCAGTACTTC
TRBV11-2,.,.,TRBJ2-1,CASSPMGGLGNEQFF,TGTGCCAGCAGCCCCATGGGGGGTTTGGGGAATGAGCAGTTCTTC
TRBV15,.,.,TRBJ2-7,CATSRGGGLEQYF,TGTGCCACCAGCAGGGGAGGCGGACTCGAGCAGTACTTC
TRBV7-2,.,.,TRBJ2-1,CASSFGTPIFDEQFF,TGTGCCAGCAGCTTCGGGACTCCGATTTTCGATGAGCAGTTCTTC
TRBV14,TRBD1,.,TRBJ2-7,CASSRQGYEQYF,TGTGCCAGCAGCAGACAGGGGTACGAGCAGTACTTC
TRBV18,TRBD1,.,TRBJ2-1,CASSWTGGRDEQFF,TGTGCCAGCTCCTGGACAGGGGGTCGCGATGAGCAGTTCTTC
TRBV3-1/TRBV3-2,TRBD1,.,TRBJ1-3,CASSVDRASGNTIYF,TGTGCCAGCTCAGTCGACAGGGCCTCTGGAAACACCATATATTTT
TRBV6-5,.,.,TRBJ2-5,CASIGQTKTQYF,TGTGCCAGCATAGGACAGACGAAGACCCAGTACTTC
TRBV12-5,.,.,TRBJ1-1,CASGLVTRLMNTEAFF,TGTGCTAGTGGTTTGGTAACAAGACTTATGAACACTGAAGCTTTCTTT
TRBV3-1/TRBV3-2,.,.,TRBJ1-2,CASSQEQGYYGYTF,TGTGCCAGCAGCCAAGAACAGGGCTACTATGGCTACACCTTC
TRBV19,TRBD2,.,TRBJ2-1,CASSMTAGGWGEQFF,TGTGCCAGTAGTATGACAGCGGGAGGATGGGGTGAGCAGTTCTTC